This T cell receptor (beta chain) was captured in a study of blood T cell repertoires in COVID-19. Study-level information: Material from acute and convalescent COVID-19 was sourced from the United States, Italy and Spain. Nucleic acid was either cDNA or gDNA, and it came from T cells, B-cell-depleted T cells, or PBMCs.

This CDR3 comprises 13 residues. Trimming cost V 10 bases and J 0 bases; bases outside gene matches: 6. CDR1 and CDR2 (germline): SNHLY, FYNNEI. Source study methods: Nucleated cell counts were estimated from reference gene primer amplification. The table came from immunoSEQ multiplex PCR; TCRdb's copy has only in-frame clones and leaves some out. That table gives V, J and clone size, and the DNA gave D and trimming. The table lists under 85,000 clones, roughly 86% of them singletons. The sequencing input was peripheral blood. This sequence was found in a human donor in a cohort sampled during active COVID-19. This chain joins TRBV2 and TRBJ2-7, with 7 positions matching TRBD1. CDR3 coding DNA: TGTGCCACCACTGGGACAGACTCCTACGAGCAGTACTTC. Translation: CATTGTDSYEQYF.